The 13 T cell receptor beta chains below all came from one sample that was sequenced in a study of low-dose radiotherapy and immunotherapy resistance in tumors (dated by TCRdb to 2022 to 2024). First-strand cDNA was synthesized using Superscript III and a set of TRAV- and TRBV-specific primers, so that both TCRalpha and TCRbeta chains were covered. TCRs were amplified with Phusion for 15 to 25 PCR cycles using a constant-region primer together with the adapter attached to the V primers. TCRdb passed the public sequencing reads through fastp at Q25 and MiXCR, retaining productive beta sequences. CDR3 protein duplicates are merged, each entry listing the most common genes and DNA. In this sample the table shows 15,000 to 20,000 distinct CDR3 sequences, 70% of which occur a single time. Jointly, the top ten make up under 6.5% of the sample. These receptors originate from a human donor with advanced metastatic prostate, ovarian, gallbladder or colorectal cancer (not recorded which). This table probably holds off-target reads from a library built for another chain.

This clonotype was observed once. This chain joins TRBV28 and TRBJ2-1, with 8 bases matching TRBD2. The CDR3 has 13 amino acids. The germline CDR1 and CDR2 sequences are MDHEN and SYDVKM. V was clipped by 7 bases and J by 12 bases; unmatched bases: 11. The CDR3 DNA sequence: TGTGCCAGCAAATACGCGGGAGGTTTTATGCAGTTCTTC. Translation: CASKYAGGFMQFF.

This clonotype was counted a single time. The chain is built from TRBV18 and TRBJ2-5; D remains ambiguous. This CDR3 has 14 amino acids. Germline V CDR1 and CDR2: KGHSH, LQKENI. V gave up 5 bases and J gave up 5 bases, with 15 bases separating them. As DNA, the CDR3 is TGTGCCAGCTCATCCCCTATAGGGCGGGAGACCCAGTACTTC. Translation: CASSSPIGRETQYF.

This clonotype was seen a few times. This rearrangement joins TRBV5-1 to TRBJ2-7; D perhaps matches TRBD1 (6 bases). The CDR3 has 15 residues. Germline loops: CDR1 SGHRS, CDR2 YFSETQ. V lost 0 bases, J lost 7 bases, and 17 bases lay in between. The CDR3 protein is CASSLGIQGTKEQYF. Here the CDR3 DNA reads TGCGCCAGCAGCTTGGGCATACAGGGAACAAAAGAGCAGTACTTC.

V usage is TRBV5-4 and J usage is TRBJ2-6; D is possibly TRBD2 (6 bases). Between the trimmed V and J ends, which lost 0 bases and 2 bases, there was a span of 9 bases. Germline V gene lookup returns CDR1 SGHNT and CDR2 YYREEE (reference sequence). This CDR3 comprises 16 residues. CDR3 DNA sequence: TGTGCCAGCAGCTTGGGCGGGGATCCTGGGGCCAACGTCCTGACTTTC. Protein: CASSLGGDPGANVLTF.

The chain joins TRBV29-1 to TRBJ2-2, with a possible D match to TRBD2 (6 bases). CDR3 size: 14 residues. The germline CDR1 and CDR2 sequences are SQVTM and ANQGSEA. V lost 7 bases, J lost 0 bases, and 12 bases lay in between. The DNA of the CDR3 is TGCAGCGGCCGTGGAGGGCCGAACACCGGGGAGCTGTTTTTT. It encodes CSGRGGPNTGELFF.

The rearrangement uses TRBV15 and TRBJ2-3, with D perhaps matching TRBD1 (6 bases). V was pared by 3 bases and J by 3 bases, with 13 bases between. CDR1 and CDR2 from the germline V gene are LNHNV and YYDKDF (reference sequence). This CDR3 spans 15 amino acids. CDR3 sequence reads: CATSSRDTATDTQYF. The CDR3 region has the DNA TGTGCCACCAGCAGCCGGGACACCGCAACAGATACGCAGTATTTT.

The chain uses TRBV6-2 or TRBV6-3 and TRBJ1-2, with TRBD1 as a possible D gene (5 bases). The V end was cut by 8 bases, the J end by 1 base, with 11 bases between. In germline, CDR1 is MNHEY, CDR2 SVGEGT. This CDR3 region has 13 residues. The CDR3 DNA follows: TGTGCCAGCGGCAGGGCCGGTAACTATGGCTACACCTTC. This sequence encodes CASGRAGNYGYTF.

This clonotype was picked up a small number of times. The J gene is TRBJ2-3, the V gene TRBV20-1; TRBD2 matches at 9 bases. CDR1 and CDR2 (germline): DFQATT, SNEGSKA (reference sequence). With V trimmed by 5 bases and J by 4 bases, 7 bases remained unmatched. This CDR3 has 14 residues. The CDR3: CSALRGGAADTQYF. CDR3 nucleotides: TGCAGTGCTCTTCGCGGGGGGGCCGCAGATACGCAGTATTTT.

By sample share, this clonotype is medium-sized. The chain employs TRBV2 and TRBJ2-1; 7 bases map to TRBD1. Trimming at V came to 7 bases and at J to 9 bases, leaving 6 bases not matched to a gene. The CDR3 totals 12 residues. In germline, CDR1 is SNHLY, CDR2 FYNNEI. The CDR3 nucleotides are TGTGCCAGCAAAAAGACAGGGCCTGAGCAGTTCTTC. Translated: CASKKTGPEQFF. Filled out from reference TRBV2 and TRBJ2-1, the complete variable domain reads EPEVTQTPSHQVTQMGQEVILRCVPISNHLYFYWYRQILGQKVEFLVSFYNNEISEKSEIFDDQFSVERPDGSNFTLKIRSTKLEDSAMYFCASKKTGPEQFFGPGTRLTVL.

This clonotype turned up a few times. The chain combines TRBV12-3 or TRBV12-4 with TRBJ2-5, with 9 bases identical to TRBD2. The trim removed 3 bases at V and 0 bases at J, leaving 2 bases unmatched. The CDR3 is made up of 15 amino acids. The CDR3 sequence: CASSLAGGNQETQYF. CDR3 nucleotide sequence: TGTGCCAGCAGTTTGGCGGGGGGGAACCAAGAGACCCAGTACTTC.

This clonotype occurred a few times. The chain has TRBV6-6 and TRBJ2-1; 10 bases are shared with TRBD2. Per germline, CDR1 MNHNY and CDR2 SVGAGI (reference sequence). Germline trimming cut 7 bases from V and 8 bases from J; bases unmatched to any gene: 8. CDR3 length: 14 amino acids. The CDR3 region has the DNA TGTGCCAGCAAGGTAGCGGGAGGTTTGGATGAGCAGTTCTTC. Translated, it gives CASKVAGGLDEQFF.

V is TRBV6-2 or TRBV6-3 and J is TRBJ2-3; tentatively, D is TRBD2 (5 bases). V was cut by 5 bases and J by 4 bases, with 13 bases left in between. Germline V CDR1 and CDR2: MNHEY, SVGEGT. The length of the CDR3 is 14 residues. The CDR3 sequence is CASSPAGSADTQYF. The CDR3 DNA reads TGTGCCAGCAGTCCTGCGGGTTCGGCAGATACGCAGTATTTT.

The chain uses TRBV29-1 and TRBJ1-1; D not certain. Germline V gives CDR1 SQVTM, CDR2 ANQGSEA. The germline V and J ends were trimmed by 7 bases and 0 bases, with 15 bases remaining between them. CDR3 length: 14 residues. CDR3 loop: CSAPVGGMNTEAFF. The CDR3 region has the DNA TGCAGCGCCCCCGTTGGAGGGATGAACACTGAAGCTTTCTTT.